This T cell receptor (beta chain) derives from a study of blood T cell repertoires in COVID-19. V dropped 5 bases and J dropped 9; count of bases not matched to a gene: 7. Germline V gene lookup returns CDR1 SGHNT and CDR2 YENEEA. The CDR3 contains 14 residues. Clones were sequenced by immunoSEQ multiplex PCR, and TCRdb holds only the in-frame ones, with some missing. The data show about 480,000 clones, around nine tenths seen once. The rearrangement uses TRBV11-3 and TRBJ2-2, with 9 bases aligning to TRBD1. The receptor's source is a woman aged 40 to 50 who had recovered from COVID-19. Material for sequencing was PBMCs or T cells enriched from blood (not recorded which). The CDR3 nucleotides are TGTGCCAGCAGCATTGGGACAGGGCGCCGGGAGCTGTTTTTT. Translating it yields CASSIGTGRRELFF.